This T cell receptor (beta chain) was identified during a study of blood T cell repertoires in COVID-19. Study at large: Both acute and convalescent COVID-19 samples were obtained from the United States, Italy and Spain. PBMCs, B-cell-depleted T cells, or T cells were the source of the cDNA or gDNA that made up the material.

This CDR3 spans 12 amino acids. Between the trimmed V and J ends, which lost 6 bases and 4 bases, there was a span of 7 bases. CDR1 is SQVTM and CDR2 is ANQGSEA in the germline V gene. The data were produced by immunoSEQ multiplex PCR, yet TCRdb's version contains in-frame clones alone and is incomplete. Found here are about 250,000 clones, more than 75% of them singletons; the top ten hold around 0.91%. This TCR was recovered from a woman aged 40 to 49 who had recovered from COVID-19. Sequences were obtained from peripheral blood. The chain joins TRBV29-1 to TRBJ2-6, with D hard to call. CDR3 amino acids: CSVHGGANVLTF. CDR3 DNA: TGCAGCGTCCACGGGGGGGCCAACGTCCTGACTTTC.